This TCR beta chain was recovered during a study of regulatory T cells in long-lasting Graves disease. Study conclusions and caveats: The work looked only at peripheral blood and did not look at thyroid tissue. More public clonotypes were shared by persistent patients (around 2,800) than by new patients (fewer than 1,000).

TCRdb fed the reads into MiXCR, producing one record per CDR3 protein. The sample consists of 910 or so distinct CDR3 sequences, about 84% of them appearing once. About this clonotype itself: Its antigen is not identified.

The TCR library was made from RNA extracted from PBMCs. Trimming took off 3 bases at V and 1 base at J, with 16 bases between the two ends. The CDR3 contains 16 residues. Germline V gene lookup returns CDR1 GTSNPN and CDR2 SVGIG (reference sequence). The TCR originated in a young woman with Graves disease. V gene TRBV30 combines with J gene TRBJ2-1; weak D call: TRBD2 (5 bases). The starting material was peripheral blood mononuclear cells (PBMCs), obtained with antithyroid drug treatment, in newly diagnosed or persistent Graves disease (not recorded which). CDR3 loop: CAWSAGPSTSYNEQFF. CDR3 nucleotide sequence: TGTGCCTGGAGCGCGGGCCCATCCACTTCCTACAATGAGCAGTTCTTC.